What follows are 8 T cell receptor beta chains derived from one specimen sequenced in a study of OX40 agonist ivuxolimab in advanced cancers. Method: immunoSEQ multiplex PCR; TCRdb's copy keeps in-frame clones and lacks some. Of about 55,000 clones in the sample, 65% to 80% were seen once. The material was CD4+ or CD8+ T cells sorted from blood, obtained in a trial of the OX40 agonist ivuxolimab. The origin of the receptors is an adult with an advanced solid tumor such as melanoma, head and neck, liver or kidney cancer.

This chain uses TRBV9 with TRBJ1-5; a weak D match, TRBD1 (5 bases). V lost 3 bases and J lost 1, with 17 bases in between. The CDR3 length is 17 residues. Germline CDR1 is SGDLS and CDR2 is YYNGEE. CDR3: CASSAGIGEVSNQPQHF. The DNA for the CDR3 is TGTGCCAGCAGCGCCGGGATAGGGGAGGTGAGCAATCAGCCCCAGCATTTT.

This sequence joins TRBV28 and TRBJ1-2, with TRBD1 as a possible D gene (5 bases). Germline V gene lookup returns CDR1 MDHEN and CDR2 SYDVKM. V lost 5 bases, J lost 8 bases, and 18 bases lay in between. The CDR3 spans 14 residues. The CDR3 loop is CASSLSRQGGGYTF. DNA for the CDR3: TGTGCCAGCAGTCTCTCTCGGCAGGGTGGGGGCTACACCTTC.

The chain recombines TRBV7-8 with TRBJ2-7; 9 bases are shared with TRBD2. With V trimmed by 5 bases and J by 6 bases, 20 bases remained unmatched. The CDR3 is 18 residues long. Per the germline V gene, CDR1 is SGHVS and CDR2 is FQNEAQ. CDR3 coding DNA: TGTGCCAGCAGCCCGTCCAGGTTTTTCGCGGGAGGGCCTAGCGAGCAGTACTTC. Its translation: CASSPSRFFAGGPSEQYF.

A single count supports this clone. The chain couples TRBV5-1 to TRBJ2-7; possible D gene TRBD2, 5 bases. The V gene's germline CDR1 is SGHRS and CDR2 YFSETQ. The length of the CDR3 is 12 residues. V dropped 5 bases and J dropped 7 bases, with 13 bases sitting between them. The CDR3 region has the DNA TGCGCCAGCAGTCTAGCCGTAGGGGAGCAGTACTTC. Protein sequence: CASSLAVGEQYF.

The rearrangement links TRBV7-9 to TRBJ1-2; 7 nucleotides line up with TRBD1. Germline assignment: CDR1 SEHNR and CDR2 FQNEAQ (reference sequence). V gave up 1 base and J gave up 4 bases; unmatched junction bases: 3. The CDR3 loop spans 14 amino acids. Here the CDR3 DNA reads TGTGCCAGCAGCTTAGAGGGGACAGCCTATGGCTACACCTTC. Encoded protein: CASSLEGTAYGYTF.

This sequence joins TRBV7-3 and TRBJ2-2, with D perhaps TRBD2 (5 bases). The germline V gene encodes CDR1 SGHTA and CDR2 FQGTGA. The CDR3 contains 16 residues. Between the trimmed V and J ends, which lost 4 bases and 5 bases, there was a span of 17 bases. The CDR3 here is CASSSSYGGHTGELFF. The DNA of the CDR3 is TGTGCCAGCAGCTCCAGCTATGGCGGGCATACCGGGGAGCTGTTTTTT.

The chain uses TRBV6-1 and TRBJ1-5; the D gene is possibly TRBD1 (6 bases). Trimming removed 1 base from V and 5 bases from J, with 15 bases in between. Germline V lookup: CDR1 MNHNS, CDR2 SASEGT. CDR3 length: 16 amino acids. The DNA for the CDR3 is TGTGCCAGCAGTGAAGTATCGGCGGGGGGGCATCAGCCCCAGCATTTT. It yields the protein CASSEVSAGGHQPQHF.

This clone was seen only once. The V gene is TRBV10-1, the J gene TRBJ2-5; maybe TRBD1 (7 bases). The germline CDR1 and CDR2 sequences are WNHNN and SYGVQD (reference sequence). The V end was cut by 3 bases, the J end by 4 bases, with 18 bases between. The CDR3 extends over 16 amino acids. For the CDR3, the DNA is TGCGCCAGCAGTGATCCCCGACAGGGACTGGCAGAGACCCAGTACTTC. Its protein product is CASSDPRQGLAETQYF.